This is a list of T cell receptor beta chains from one sample in a study of blood T cell repertoires in COVID-19. Sequencing used immunoSEQ multiplex PCR; TCRdb keeps in-frame clones, though not all of them. The sample shows 60,000 to 95,000 clones, more than 75% of them seen only once. Source material: peripheral blood. The origin of the receptors is a woman of 80 years or more with active or convalescent COVID-19. The CDR3 runs from the conserved cysteine through the conserved F or W. The D gene is left open where the match is weak. Size values are once, few and many counts, or a class for expanded clones, and some rows have none.

D gene: NA
V gene: TRBV4-1
J gene: TRBJ1-4
CDR3 length: 15
clone size: NA
CDR3 protein: CASSQGRGASEKLFF
CDR3 DNA: TGCGCCAGCAGCCAAGGTAGGGGCGCGAGTGAAAAACTGTTTTTT

D gene: NA
V gene: TRBV12-3/TRBV12-4
J gene: TRBJ2-7
CDR3 length: 13
clone size: NA
CDR3 protein: CASSDHRVYEQYF
CDR3 DNA: TGTGCCAGCAGCGACCACAGGGTCTACGAGCAGTACTTC

D gene: TRBD2
V gene: TRBV7-2
J gene: TRBJ2-2
CDR3 length: 17
clone size: NA
CDR3 protein: CASSFSSLAGSTGELFF
CDR3 DNA: TGTGCCAGCAGCTTTAGCTCCCTAGCGGGATCCACCGGGGAGCTGTTTTTT

D gene: NA
V gene: TRBV28
J gene: TRBJ1-2
CDR3 length: 13
clone size: few
CDR3 protein: CASSLLEDYGYTF
CDR3 DNA: TGTGCCAGCAGTTTATTAGAGGACTATGGCTACACCTTC

D gene: NA
V gene: TRBV7-8
J gene: TRBJ1-5
CDR3 length: 13
clone size: NA
CDR3 protein: CASSQQGYQPQHF
CDR3 DNA: TGTGCCAGCAGCCAACAGGGTTACCAGCCCCAGCATTTT

D gene: NA
V gene: TRBV7-2
J gene: TRBJ2-3
CDR3 length: 13
clone size: NA
CDR3 protein: CASRRGSTDTQYF
CDR3 DNA: TGTGCCAGCAGGCGGGGAAGCACAGATACGCAGTATTTT

D gene: NA
V gene: TRBV5-1
J gene: TRBJ2-3
CDR3 length: 14
clone size: NA
CDR3 protein: CASSFGGNTDTQYF
CDR3 DNA: TGCGCCAGCAGCTTTGGCGGGAACACAGATACGCAGTATTTT

D gene: NA
V gene: TRBV6-5
J gene: TRBJ2-1
CDR3 length: 15
clone size: once
CDR3 protein: CASSFSGVAYNEQFF
CDR3 DNA: TGTGCCAGCAGTTTCTCAGGGGTTGCCTACAATGAGCAGTTCTTC

D gene: NA
V gene: TRBV18
J gene: TRBJ1-2
CDR3 length: 15
clone size: NA
CDR3 protein: CASSPSGGLGYGYTF
CDR3 DNA: TGTGCCAGCTCACCAAGCGGGGGACTAGGCTATGGCTACACCTTC

D gene: TRBD1
V gene: TRBV19
J gene: TRBJ1-5
CDR3 length: 16
clone size: NA
CDR3 protein: CASSITTGPGNQPQHF
CDR3 DNA: TGTGCCAGTAGTATCACGACAGGGCCCGGCAATCAGCCCCAGCATTTT

D gene: NA
V gene: TRBV5-5
J gene: TRBJ1-2
CDR3 length: 12
clone size: NA
CDR3 protein: CASSLDRGGYTF
CDR3 DNA: TGTGCCAGCAGCTTGGACCGGGGGGGCTACACCTTC

D gene: NA
V gene: TRBV28
J gene: TRBJ1-2
CDR3 length: 15
clone size: NA
CDR3 protein: CASTMVRQANYGYTF
CDR3 DNA: TGTGCCAGCACCATGGTAAGACAGGCAAACTATGGCTACACCTTC

D gene: TRBD1
V gene: TRBV5-6
J gene: TRBJ1-6
CDR3 length: 14
clone size: NA
CDR3 protein: CASSLGQGHSPLHF
CDR3 DNA: TGTGCCAGCAGCTTGGGACAGGGCCATTCACCCCTCCACTTT

D gene: TRBD1
V gene: TRBV15
J gene: TRBJ1-2
CDR3 length: 13
clone size: NA
CDR3 protein: CATSNRGGYGYTF
CDR3 DNA: TGTGCCACCAGTAACAGGGGAGGCTATGGCTACACCTTC

D gene: NA
V gene: TRBV5-6
J gene: TRBJ1-1
CDR3 length: 13
clone size: once
CDR3 protein: CASSLPVSTEAFF
CDR3 DNA: TGTGCCAGCAGCTTGCCAGTCTCCACTGAAGCTTTCTTT

D gene: TRBD1
V gene: TRBV27
J gene: TRBJ1-5
CDR3 length: 15
clone size: NA
CDR3 protein: CASSRYGTVNGAQHF
CDR3 DNA: TGTGCCAGCAGTCGCTACGGGACAGTTAATGGGGCCCAGCATTTT

D gene: NA
V gene: TRBV9
J gene: TRBJ1-6
CDR3 length: 14
clone size: NA
CDR3 protein: CASSRGGSSSLLHF
CDR3 DNA: TGTGCCAGCAGCCGAGGAGGATCGAGCTCACTCCTCCACTTT

D gene: TRBD1
V gene: TRBV5-6
J gene: TRBJ2-2
CDR3 length: 15
clone size: NA
CDR3 protein: CASSLRTGSTGELFF
CDR3 DNA: TGTGCCAGCAGCCTAAGGACAGGGAGCACCGGGGAGCTGTTTTTT

D gene: TRBD1
V gene: TRBV4-1
J gene: TRBJ1-1
CDR3 length: 15
clone size: NA
CDR3 protein: CASSQPHRGHTEAFF
CDR3 DNA: TGCGCCAGCAGCCAACCCCACAGGGGACACACTGAAGCTTTCTTT

D gene: TRBD2
V gene: TRBV4-1
J gene: TRBJ2-1
CDR3 length: 18
clone size: NA
CDR3 protein: CASSQDDLAGGYYNEQFF
CDR3 DNA: TGCGCCAGCAGCCAAGATGATCTAGCGGGGGGGTACTACAATGAGCAGTTCTTC

D gene: NA
V gene: TRBV7-9
J gene: TRBJ1-5
CDR3 length: 14
clone size: once
CDR3 protein: CAGTRSGDNQPQHF
CDR3 DNA: TGTGCCGGGACTAGATCAGGGGACAATCAGCCCCAGCATTTT

D gene: TRBD1
V gene: TRBV4-2
J gene: TRBJ2-7
CDR3 length: 17
clone size: NA
CDR3 protein: CASSQETGTGRTYEQYF
CDR3 DNA: TGTGCCAGCAGCCAAGAGACCGGGACAGGAAGGACCTACGAGCAGTACTTC

D gene: TRBD2
V gene: TRBV2
J gene: TRBJ2-1
CDR3 length: 13
clone size: NA
CDR3 protein: CASRDYSYNEQFF
CDR3 DNA: TGTGCCAGCCGGGACTACTCCTACAATGAGCAGTTCTTC

D gene: TRBD1
V gene: TRBV27
J gene: TRBJ2-7
CDR3 length: 15
clone size: NA
CDR3 protein: CASSLGQGPTYEQYF
CDR3 DNA: TGTGCCAGCAGTCTAGGACAGGGCCCAACCTACGAGCAGTACTTC

D gene: NA
V gene: TRBV12-1
J gene: TRBJ1-5
CDR3 length: 19
clone size: NA
CDR3 protein: CASPSLGDREIHSNQPQHF
CDR3 DNA: TGTGCCAGCCCTTCATTAGGAGACAGGGAGATCCATAGCAATCAGCCCCAGCATTTT

D gene: TRBD1
V gene: TRBV11-2
J gene: TRBJ1-3
CDR3 length: 16
clone size: once
CDR3 protein: CASSRQGESSGNTIYF
CDR3 DNA: TGTGCCAGCAGCCGGCAGGGGGAGAGCTCTGGAAACACCATATATTTT

D gene: NA
V gene: TRBV28
J gene: TRBJ1-2
CDR3 length: 15
clone size: NA
CDR3 protein: CASSLFKGLGYGYTF
CDR3 DNA: TGTGCCAGCAGTTTGTTCAAGGGGCTCGGCTATGGCTACACCTTC

D gene: TRBD2
V gene: TRBV4-2
J gene: TRBJ2-3
CDR3 length: 19
clone size: NA
CDR3 protein: CASSQDFPSGVHGTDTQYF
CDR3 DNA: TGTGCCAGCAGCCAAGACTTCCCTAGCGGGGTCCACGGCACAGATACGCAGTATTTT

D gene: NA
V gene: TRBV29-1
J gene: TRBJ1-2
CDR3 length: 12
clone size: NA
CDR3 protein: CSAPREGYGYTF
CDR3 DNA: TGCAGCGCGCCCAGGGAGGGCTATGGCTACACCTTC

D gene: NA
V gene: TRBV6-2/TRBV6-3
J gene: TRBJ2-7
CDR3 length: 17
clone size: NA
CDR3 protein: CASSYAVGGASPYEQYF
CDR3 DNA: TGTGCCAGCAGTTACGCGGTGGGTGGGGCCTCCCCCTACGAGCAGTACTTC

D gene: TRBD2
V gene: TRBV7-2
J gene: TRBJ2-3
CDR3 length: 18
clone size: NA
CDR3 protein: CASSSRTSGGTKADTQYF
CDR3 DNA: TGTGCCAGCAGCTCGCGGACTAGCGGGGGGACTAAGGCAGATACGCAGTATTTT

D gene: TRBD1
V gene: TRBV6-1
J gene: TRBJ2-3
CDR3 length: 15
clone size: NA
CDR3 protein: CASSSGTASTDTQYF
CDR3 DNA: TGTGCCAGCAGTTCCGGGACAGCGAGCACAGATACGCAGTATTTT

D gene: TRBD2
V gene: TRBV3-1/TRBV3-2
J gene: TRBJ2-5
CDR3 length: 18
clone size: NA
CDR3 protein: CASSPKRTSGGGLETQYF
CDR3 DNA: TGTGCCAGCAGCCCCAAACGGACTAGCGGGGGGGGCCTTGAGACCCAGTACTTC

D gene: NA
V gene: TRBV19
J gene: TRBJ1-2
CDR3 length: 15
clone size: NA
CDR3 protein: CASSIDSFEGYGYTF
CDR3 DNA: TGTGCCAGTAGTATAGACAGCTTCGAGGGCTATGGCTACACCTTC

D gene: NA
V gene: TRBV19
J gene: TRBJ1-2
CDR3 length: 14
clone size: NA
CDR3 protein: CASRKTGSYYGYTF
CDR3 DNA: TGTGCCAGTAGGAAAACAGGGTCTTACTATGGCTACACCTTC

D gene: TRBD1
V gene: TRBV24-1
J gene: TRBJ2-7
CDR3 length: 15
clone size: NA
CDR3 protein: CATSGRDRGYYEQYF
CDR3 DNA: TGTGCCACCTCCGGTAGGGACAGGGGGTACTACGAGCAGTACTTC

D gene: TRBD2
V gene: TRBV2
J gene: TRBJ2-3
CDR3 length: 18
clone size: once
CDR3 protein: CASSFHRGLAALTDTQYF
CDR3 DNA: TGTGCCAGCAGTTTCCACCGGGGACTAGCGGCTCTCACAGATACGCAGTATTTT

D gene: TRBD1
V gene: TRBV2
J gene: TRBJ2-1
CDR3 length: 13
clone size: NA
CDR3 protein: CASRDRGFNEQFF
CDR3 DNA: TGTGCCAGCCGAGACAGGGGGTTCAATGAGCAGTTCTTC

D gene: TRBD2
V gene: TRBV20-1
J gene: TRBJ2-3
CDR3 length: 15
clone size: NA
CDR3 protein: CSASSLAASTDTQYF
CDR3 DNA: TGCAGTGCTAGTTCGCTAGCGGCTAGCACAGATACGCAGTATTTT

D gene: NA
V gene: TRBV7-9
J gene: TRBJ2-3
CDR3 length: 15
clone size: NA
CDR3 protein: CASSWEGGPTDTQYF
CDR3 DNA: TGTGCCAGCAGCTGGGAAGGAGGTCCCACAGATACGCAGTATTTT